This T cell receptor beta chain comes out of a study of OX40 agonist ivuxolimab in advanced cancers. Study summary: Males comprised 82.7% of the group, whose mean age was approximately 60 years (range 23 to 79).

Assay used: immunoSEQ multiplex PCR; TCRdb lists only in-frame clones, some missing. This sample yields 65,000 to 80,000 clones, of which roughly nine tenths are seen a single time; 0.8% to 1% belongs to the top ten. Germline CDR1 is SNHLY and CDR2 is FYNNEI. The CDR3 contains 13 residues. V lost 3 bases, J lost 8 bases, and 13 bases lay in between. This sequence originates from an adult with an advanced solid tumor such as melanoma, head and neck, liver or kidney cancer. Source: CD4+ or CD8+ T cells sorted from blood, taken in a trial of the OX40 agonist ivuxolimab. The gene calls are TRBV2 and TRBJ1-2, with a tentative D call TRBD1 (5 bases). This CDR3 reads CASSDGGPWGYTF. The CDR3 DNA reads as TGTGCCAGCAGTGACGGGGGACCCTGGGGCTACACCTTC.